The clone carrying this TCR beta chain was detected ten times or more. Its target is unknown. The sample originates from a study of T cells in Graves' hyperthyroidism and ophthalmopathy. Findings and caveats of the study: The model forecast ophthalmopathy, anticipating it by a median roughly 6.5 months before onset.

What was amplified from RNA transcripts were TCR beta CDR3 regions. The HTBI primer set served for first-round RT-PCR of the TCR CDR3. MiXCR, applied by TCRdb to the multiplex PCR reads, yields one record per CDR3 protein. The sample consists of a few hundred thousand distinct CDR3 sequences, approximately 18% of them appearing once. CDR1 and CDR2 (germline): SQVTM, ANQGSEA. This CDR3 comprises 11 residues. V gave up 3 bases and J gave up 4 bases, with 6 bases separating them. The rearrangement joins TRBV29-1 to TRBJ1-2; D remains unclear. The receptor's source is a woman aged 40 to 50 with Graves' ophthalmopathy. Specimen: blood. CDR3 in DNA: TGCAGCGTTGATTGGGGCTATGGCTACACCTTC. Its translation is CSVDWGYGYTF.